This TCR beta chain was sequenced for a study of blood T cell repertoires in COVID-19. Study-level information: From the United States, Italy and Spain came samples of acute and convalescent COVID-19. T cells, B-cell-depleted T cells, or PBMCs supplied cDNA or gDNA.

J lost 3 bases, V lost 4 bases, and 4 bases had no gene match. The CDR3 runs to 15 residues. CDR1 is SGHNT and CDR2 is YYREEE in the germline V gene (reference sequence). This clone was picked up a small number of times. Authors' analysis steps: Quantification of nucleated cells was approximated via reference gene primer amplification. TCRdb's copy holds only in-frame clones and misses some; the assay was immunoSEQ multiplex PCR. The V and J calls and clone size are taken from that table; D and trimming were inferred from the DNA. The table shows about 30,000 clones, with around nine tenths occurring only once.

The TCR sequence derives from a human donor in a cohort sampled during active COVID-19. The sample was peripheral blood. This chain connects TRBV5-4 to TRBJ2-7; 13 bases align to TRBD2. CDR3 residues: CASSRGLAGSYEQYF. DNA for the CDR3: TGTGCCAGCAGCCGGGGACTAGCGGGGAGCTACGAGCAGTACTTC.